This TCR beta chain was observed in a study of post-analysis software for immune sequencing data. Unique molecular identifiers featured in each of the TCR beta cDNA libraries. Using its own MiXCR run on the PCR reads, TCRdb lists one record per CDR3 protein. The table has about 760,000 distinct CDR3 sequences, about 32% seen once; the top ten hold 0.56%. Germline values: CDR1 LGHDT, CDR2 YNNKEL (reference sequence). V gave up 0 bases and J gave up 3 bases, with 13 bases separating them. CDR3 length: 16 residues. This clonotype turned up a few times. Its antigen is undetermined. Whole-study results and caveats: Five TRBV segments occurring more often in patients than controls included TRBV5-6, TRBV5-1 and TRBV20-1.

The chain couples TRBV3-1 to TRBJ2-3, with D maybe TRBD1 (5 bases). Sequencing used blood. The receptor's source is a girl aged 10-17 years with multiple sclerosis. CDR3 protein: CASSQDLGQGTDTQYF. Here the CDR3 DNA reads TGTGCCAGCAGCCAAGATCTCGGGCAGGGAACAGATACGCAGTATTTT.